These 21 T cell receptor beta chains were all obtained from the same sample, sequenced in a study of CD8 T cells in Susac syndrome. Reverse transcription of roughly 0.5 to 1 ug RNA used random hexamers. One entry per CDR3 protein, called by TCRdb with MiXCR from the immunoSEQ multiplex PCR reads. Of about 80,000 distinct CDR3 sequences listed, roughly 94% were seen once; the top ten hold approximately 0.26%. Material: CD8+ T cells from PBMCs. The receptors here all came from a human donor in good health.

The CDR3, as DNA: TGTGCCACCAGTGATTTGGGGACCTGGGAGACCCAGTACTTC. Protein: CATSDLGTWETQYF. The chain couples TRBV24-1 to TRBJ2-5, with D perhaps assigned TRBD1 or TRBD2 (5 bases each). With 0 bases removed from V and 5 bases from J, the gap between germline ends came to 9 bases. Germline V CDR1 and CDR2: KGHDR, SFDVKD. The CDR3 extends over 14 amino acids.

The rearrangement uses TRBV4-3 and TRBJ2-1; 8 nucleotides line up with TRBD1. Trimming at V came to 2 bases and at J to 7 bases, leaving 4 bases not matched to a gene. Germline CDR1 is LGHNA and CDR2 is YSLEER. The CDR3 is made up of 14 amino acids. The CDR3 spells CASSQRTGLNEQFF. CDR3 DNA: TGCGCCAGCAGCCAACGGACAGGGTTGAATGAGCAGTTCTTC.

This sequence joins TRBV2 and TRBJ2-1, with TRBD2 as a possible D gene (6 bases). This CDR3 region has 14 residues. V lost 10 bases and J 7 bases, leaving 20 bases between the germline ends. Per the germline V gene, CDR1 is SNHLY and CDR2 is FYNNEI. The CDR3, as DNA: TGTGCCAACTCTCAAATCGGGACTGTTAATGAGCAGTTCTTC. This sequence encodes CANSQIGTVNEQFF.

V and J are TRBV27 and TRBJ1-5; weak D call: TRBD1 (5 bases). Looked up from germline, CDR1 is MNHEY and CDR2 is SMNVEV (reference sequence). The V and J ends lost 5 bases and 4 bases respectively, with 9 bases between them. The CDR3 is 13 residues long. In DNA, the CDR3 is TGTGCCAGCAGTCAGTACAGGAATCAGCCCCAGCATTTT. This encodes CASSQYRNQPQHF.

The J gene is TRBJ1-6, the V gene TRBV9, with TRBD1 matching 7 bases. After removal of 2 bases from V and 6 bases from J, the junction contained 2 bases not matched to a gene. The CDR3 extends over 14 amino acids. The germline V gene encodes CDR1 SGDLS and CDR2 YYNGEE. In DNA form, the CDR3 reads TGTGCCAGCAGCGTTGACAGGGCTAATTCACCCCTCCACTTT. Amino acid sequence: CASSVDRANSPLHF.

This chain joins TRBV20-1 and TRBJ2-1; 9 bases are shared with TRBD2. Germline loops: CDR1 DFQATT, CDR2 SNEGSKA (reference sequence). The CDR3 length is 15 residues. The junction had 6 bases not matched to a gene; V was cut back by 2 bases and J by 4 bases. CDR3 sequence: CSARIRLADYNEQFF. The CDR3 bases are TGCAGTGCTAGAATTCGACTAGCGGATTACAATGAGCAGTTCTTC.

This chain joins TRBV24-1 and TRBJ2-1; the D gene is possibly TRBD2 (6 bases). The germline V gene encodes CDR1 KGHDR and CDR2 SFDVKD. V gave up 3 bases and J gave up 3 bases, with 11 bases separating them. The CDR3 totals 15 residues. The CDR3 protein is CATSDMRDDYNEQFF. The CDR3 DNA sequence: TGTGCCACCAGTGATATGCGGGACGACTACAATGAGCAGTTCTTC.

The chain has TRBV20-1 and TRBJ1-2; a possible D gene is TRBD1 (5 bases). CDR3 length: 12 residues. The germline V gene encodes CDR1 DFQATT and CDR2 SNEGSKA (reference sequence). This CDR3 is CSGTDPNYGYTF. CDR3 DNA sequence: TGCAGCGGGACGGACCCTAACTATGGCTACACCTTC.

V and J are TRBV28 and TRBJ1-1; D unresolved. This CDR3 spans 13 amino acids. Trimming stripped 3 bases from V and 0 bases from J, with 5 bases between. Germline lookup yields CDR1 MDHEN and CDR2 SYDVKM. For the CDR3, the DNA is TGTGCCAGCAGTTTTGGGATGAACACTGAAGCTTTCTTT. Amino acids: CASSFGMNTEAFF.

This clonotype was counted once. The V gene is TRBV4-1, the J gene TRBJ2-1; 10 bases are a match to TRBD2. The CDR3 runs to 18 residues. After removal of 1 base from V and 6 bases from J, the junction contained 12 bases not matched to a gene. Germline V CDR1 and CDR2: MGHRA, YSYEKL. This chain's CDR3 is CASSQVAPRASGSNEQFF. The CDR3 nucleotides are TGCGCCAGCAGCCAAGTTGCCCCTAGGGCTAGCGGGAGCAATGAGCAGTTCTTC.

The chain employs TRBV5-1 and TRBJ2-7; TRBD1 might be the D (6 bases). The CDR3 extends over 17 amino acids. V lost 4 bases and J lost 0, with 20 bases in between. Germline V CDR1 and CDR2: SGHRS, YFSETQ. CDR3 in DNA: TGCGCCAGCAGCGCAAGCAGCTCGGACAGCCTCTCCTACGAGCAGTACTTC. Its translation: CASSASSSDSLSYEQYF.

The rearrangement links TRBV28 to TRBJ2-7, with D tentatively TRBD2 (6 bases). CDR1 is MDHEN and CDR2 is SYDVKM in the germline V gene. The CDR3 totals 13 residues. The CDR3 is CASSLTTSGLLDV. CDR3 coding DNA: TGTGCCAGCAGTTTGACGACTAGTGGGCTATTGGACGTC.

V is TRBV28 and J is TRBJ2-3; a possible D gene is TRBD1 (5 bases). From germline, CDR1 is MDHEN and CDR2 SYDVKM. V lost 6 bases, J lost 2 bases, and 18 bases lay in between. The CDR3 extends over 16 amino acids. CDR3 DNA: TGTGCCAGCAGATTTATTTGGGCAGGGTCCACAGATACGCAGTATTTT. It yields the protein CASRFIWAGSTDTQYF.

V and J are TRBV30 and TRBJ2-1; D perhaps matches TRBD2 (6 bases). This CDR3 is built from 15 residues. Per the germline V gene, CDR1 is GTSNPN and CDR2 is SVGIG (reference sequence). V lost 0 bases and J lost 1, with 10 bases in between. CDR3 sequence (DNA): TGTGCCTGGAGTGTGGACGCGGGGTCCTACAATGAGCAGTTCTTC. This sequence encodes CAWSVDAGSYNEQFF.

This clonotype was picked up a small number of times. The CDR3 is CSARGGQGEAFF. The CDR3 DNA sequence: TGCAGTGCTAGAGGGGGGCAAGGGGAAGCTTTCTTT. The genes are TRBV20-1 and TRBJ1-1; possible D gene TRBD1, 6 bases. This CDR3 is built from 12 residues. Germline values: CDR1 DFQATT, CDR2 SNEGSKA (reference sequence). With 1 base removed from V and 8 bases from J, the gap between germline ends came to 11 bases.

The chain is built from TRBV20-1 and TRBJ2-7; possibly TRBD2 for D (5 bases). V was pared by 5 bases and J by 5 bases, with 13 bases between. Germline-derived CDR1 and CDR2 are DFQATT and SNEGSKA (reference sequence). CDR3 length equals 12 residues. The CDR3 coding sequence is TGCAGTGCTCGGAGAGGGTTTGACGAGCAGTACTTC. It encodes CSARRGFDEQYF.

The rearrangement joins TRBV5-1 to TRBJ2-1; 9 bases line up with TRBD2. Germline CDR1 reads SGHRS; CDR2 reads YFSETQ. The trim removed 4 bases at V and 5 bases at J, leaving 10 bases unmatched. The CDR3 sequence is 16 residues long. CDR3 sequence reads: CASSPWGGRGDNEQFF. The CDR3 bases are TGCGCCAGCAGCCCCTGGGGCGGGAGGGGCGACAATGAGCAGTTCTTC.

The CDR3 DNA is TGTGCCAGCAGTTTAGAGGCGGGCGGTTTGGATGAGCAGTTCTTC. Translating it yields CASSLEAGGLDEQFF. V and J are TRBV12-3 or TRBV12-4 and TRBJ2-1; possibly TRBD2 for D (5 bases). V was shortened by 1 base and J by 8 bases, with 15 bases between the two germline ends. CDR3 size: 15 residues.

The CDR3 sequence is CASSQDSYRETNYGYTF. The CDR3 DNA reads as TGCGCCAGCAGCCAAGATTCTTACAGAGAAACTAACTATGGCTACACCTTC. This chain uses TRBV4-1 with TRBJ1-2; D is unclear. The germline CDR1 and CDR2 sequences are MGHRA and YSYEKL. V lost 0 bases and J 0 bases, leaving 14 bases between the germline ends. This CDR3 has 17 residues.

V gene TRBV7-2 combines with J gene TRBJ2-1; D gene ambiguous. This CDR3 region has 13 residues. CDR1 is SGHTA and CDR2 is FQGNSA in the germline V gene. Trimming shortened V by 1 base and J by 7 bases, and 8 bases separated the two germline ends. CDR3 protein: CASSLVVENEQFF. CDR3 DNA: TGTGCCAGCAGCTTAGTGGTTGAGAATGAGCAGTTCTTC.

This chain joins TRBV20-1 and TRBJ2-5; D might be TRBD1 (8 bases). V dropped 5 bases and J dropped 5 bases, with 15 bases sitting between them. Germline V gene data show CDR1 as DFQATT and CDR2 as SNEGSKA (reference sequence). CDR3 size: 13 residues. CDR3: CSAPGQGGETQYF. CDR3 sequence (DNA): TGCAGTGCTCCTGGACAGGGAGGGGAGACCCAGTACTTC.